This is a list of T cell receptor beta chains from one sample in a study of shared clonotypes between healthy human individuals. Clones were read by immunoSEQ multiplex PCR, and TCRdb kept only the in-frame ones, dropping some. The sample comprises about 380,000 clones, about 96% of which are singletons, and 0.32% rests with the top ten. Specimen: memory CD8+ T cells sorted from blood. These receptor sequences come from a man aged 25-40 years in good health. CDR3s include the opening cysteine and the closing phenylalanine or tryptophan. D genes are given only for firm matches.

d_gene	v_gene	j_gene	CDR3aa
TRBD2	TRBV7-7	TRBJ2-1	CASSLSGRAAEQFF
NA	TRBV10-3	TRBJ1-2	CAISESTMGGYTF
TRBD1	TRBV4-1	TRBJ2-1	CASSQDTGAGYNEQFF
TRBD2	TRBV4-1	TRBJ2-5	CASSQMGLAGVQETQYF
NA	TRBV11-2	TRBJ1-1	CASSQTGYGEAFF
NA	TRBV5-1	TRBJ1-2	CASSSGGLGSIYGYTF
NA	TRBV10-3	TRBJ1-5	CAIRGTESNQPQHF
NA	TRBV20-1	TRBJ1-1	CSARGGAEAFF
TRBD2	TRBV5-4	TRBJ2-2	CASSLASGINTGELFF
TRBD1	TRBV5-6	TRBJ2-3	CASSRRDRGPDTQYF
NA	TRBV19	TRBJ2-7	CASSIETGLAYEQYF
NA	TRBV6-6	TRBJ1-2	CASSYGNYGYTF
NA	TRBV5-4	TRBJ2-1	CASSFVAGSYNEQFF
TRBD1	TRBV7-8	TRBJ1-4	CASRHRGPNEKLFF
TRBD1	TRBV7-9	TRBJ1-1	CASSSRTGFLNTEAFF
NA	TRBV28	TRBJ2-7	CASSEGGNYEQYF